This T cell receptor beta chain stems from a study of cytomegalovirus exposure and HLA in healthy donors. On the study more broadly: Of several hundred genotyped donors, more than 65% grouped in the Caucasian-associated ancestry cluster. Study results and limitations: In a later analysis, most CMV-associated TCR beta chains appeared HLA-restricted. Confirmation in vitro established that a few CMV-associated chains were specific for CMV antigens.

Unmatched junction bases numbered 5, after V lost 3 bases and J lost 8 bases. CDR1 and CDR2 (germline): SGHNT, YYREEE (reference sequence). This CDR3 has 14 residues. Concerning this clone itself: Its antigen is undetermined.

The primer mix had 60 Vbeta and 13 Jbeta primers. Original processing notes: Around 76 million unique TCR beta chains, 9 million to 11 million shared, were counted in a later analysis. Assay used: immunoSEQ multiplex PCR; TCRdb lists only in-frame clones, some missing. V and J calls and clone size are copied from that table; D and trimming were computed from the DNA. The repertoire consists of approximately 150,000 clones, with 60% to 80% occurring once and the leading ten covering less than 8%. This clonotype was sampled from a man aged 40-55 years in good health and CMV-seropositive. The chain joins TRBV5-4 to TRBJ1-4, with 9 bases aligning to TRBD1. The sample taken for sequencing was PBMCs. The CDR3 coding sequence is TGTGCCAGCAGCTCCGGGACAGGGAGCGAAAAACTGTTTTTT. It yields the protein CASSSGTGSEKLFF.